This T cell receptor beta chain was sequenced during a study of cytomegalovirus exposure and HLA in healthy donors. Study findings and constraints: Later on, a genetic analysis was performed. It linked a missense variant in DCLRE1C with V- and J-gene trimming of TCR beta. Most of the CMV-associated TCR beta chains (in a later analysis) appeared to be HLA-restricted. Further analysis was carried out later, and it showed several of the most significant clusters appearing linked to common viral pathogens.

A multiplex PCR was run with 60 Vbeta primers and 13 Jbeta primers. In the original processing: Around 11 million shared chains were among some 80 million unique TCR beta chains counted in a later analysis. Here immunoSEQ multiplex PCR was the method, and the copy in TCRdb shows in-frame clones only, minus some. V, J and clone size are taken as reported in that table, and D and trimming were inferred from the DNA itself. The sample holds 100,000 to 150,000 clones, roughly 80% seen once. Concerning this clone: Its antigen is not identified.

This CDR3 has 14 amino acids. V trimming: 7 bases; J trimming: 3 bases; junction bases outside the gene matches: 3. Per the germline V gene, CDR1 is MNHEY and CDR2 is SMNVEV (reference sequence). The clonotype originates from a woman aged 40 to 50 in good health and CMV-seropositive. The sample comprised PBMCs. The chain has TRBV27 and TRBJ2-2; 9 bases align to TRBD2. The CDR3 sequence: CASTLAGYTGELFF. CDR3 in DNA: TGTGCCAGCACCCTAGCGGGGTACACCGGGGAGCTGTTTTTT.